These 24 T cell receptor beta chains were all obtained from the same sample, sequenced in a study of early T cells in non-severe SARS-CoV-2 infection. Via MiXCR, TCRdb re-called the 5' RACE reads, giving one row per CDR3 protein. The sample has tens of thousands of distinct CDR3 sequences; about 4.5% are singletons. The specimen was whole blood. Receptors originate from an adult who was a healthcare worker with PCR-confirmed SARS-CoV-2 infection or an uninfected control (not recorded which).

The table lists this clonotype with a few counts. The chain is built from TRBV30 and TRBJ1-3; D remains ambiguous. Trimming took off 1 base at V and 2 bases at J, with 12 bases between the two ends. CDR3 length: 15 residues. Germline V CDR1 and CDR2: GTSNPN, SVGIG (reference sequence). CDR3 sequence reads: CAWSALEAAGNTIYF. Written as DNA, the CDR3 is TGTGCCTGGAGTGCCCTAGAGGCGGCTGGAAACACCATATATTTT.

The table lists this clonotype with many counts. The chain combines TRBV28 with TRBJ1-5; D is uncertain. The V end was cut by 3 bases, the J end by 5 bases, with 14 bases between. The CDR3 has 15 amino acids. Germline V gives CDR1 MDHEN, CDR2 SYDVKM. CDR3 residues: CASSLQVSFDQPQHF. The CDR3 bases are TGTGCCAGCAGTTTGCAGGTTAGTTTCGATCAGCCCCAGCATTTT.

This clonotype was counted many times. The chain uses TRBV7-8 and TRBJ1-1; D gene ambiguous. This CDR3 spans 15 amino acids. V lost 5 bases and J 1 base, leaving 14 bases between the germline ends. Per germline, CDR1 SGHVS and CDR2 FQNEAQ. This chain's CDR3 is CASSPTEAQNTEAFF. CDR3 nucleotide sequence: TGTGCCAGCAGCCCCACCGAGGCTCAGAACACTGAAGCTTTCTTT.

In DNA form, the CDR3 reads TGTGCCAGCAGTGACGTGGGAGCTAGCAATCAGCCCCAGCATTTT. Translated, it gives CASSDVGASNQPQHF. The V gene is TRBV7-9, the J gene TRBJ1-5; no definite D call. CDR3 size: 15 residues. Germline-derived CDR1 and CDR2 are SEHNR and FQNEAQ (reference sequence). V was trimmed by 6 bases and J by 0 bases, leaving 12 bases between them.

This clonotype has only a few counts. The chain recombines TRBV2 with TRBJ2-4; perhaps TRBD1 as D (5 bases). Germline V CDR1 and CDR2: SNHLY, FYNNEI. This CDR3 region has 15 residues. V lost 7 bases to trimming and J lost 1 base, with 14 bases between them. The CDR3 DNA sequence: TGTGCCAGCACCGGACAAGCGCTTGCCAAAAACATTCAGTACTTC. Residues: CASTGQALAKNIQYF.

This clonotype was detected only a few times. This chain connects TRBV7-2 to TRBJ2-5; TRBD2 matches at 7 bases. The ends lost 1 base at V and 4 bases at J; junction bases unmatched: 6. The CDR3 sequence is 15 residues long. The V gene's germline CDR1 is SGHTA and CDR2 FQGNSA. The CDR3 reads CASSLGGGRGETQYF. CDR3 sequence (DNA): TGTGCCAGCAGCTTAGGGGGAGGGAGAGGAGAGACCCAGTACTTC.

This clonotype showed up many times. The chain couples TRBV5-1 to TRBJ2-1, with D unclear. CDR1 is SGHRS and CDR2 is YFSETQ in the germline V gene. The CDR3 is made up of 14 amino acids. V lost 1 base to trimming and J lost 0 bases, with 5 bases between them. As DNA, the CDR3 is TGCGCCAGCAGCTTGCCTAGCTCCTACAATGAGCAGTTCTTC. Translation gives CASSLPSSYNEQFF.

This clonotype came up many times. This chain joins TRBV28 and TRBJ2-1, with a weak D call TRBD1 (6 bases). With 6 bases removed from V and 3 bases from J, the gap between germline ends came to 18 bases. CDR1 MDHEN and CDR2 SYDVKM come from the germline V gene. The CDR3 runs to 16 residues. As DNA, the CDR3 is TGTGCCAGCAGGGCCAATGGGGGCGGTTTCTACAATGAGCAGTTCTTC. Amino acids: CASRANGGGFYNEQFF.

This clonotype was recorded at least ten times. This chain connects TRBV2 to TRBJ2-1, with unresolved D. V was shortened by 6 bases and J by 7 bases, with 22 bases between the two germline ends. The CDR3 length is 16 residues. In germline, CDR1 is SNHLY, CDR2 FYNNEI. The CDR3 reads CASRFTMGIGRNEQFF. The CDR3 DNA follows: TGTGCCAGCAGATTCACTATGGGGATAGGAAGAAATGAGCAGTTCTTC.

Many counts were recorded for this clonotype. The chain is built from TRBV12-3 or TRBV12-4 and TRBJ2-7; 10 bases agree with TRBD2. V lost 6 bases to trimming and J lost 1 base; unmatched junction nucleotides: 6. The CDR3 sequence is 15 residues long. CDR3 DNA: TGTGCCAGCAGACGTACTAGCGGGGCGTCCTACGAGCAGTACTTC. Its protein product is CASRRTSGASYEQYF.

This clonotype was seen a handful of times. This chain connects TRBV2 to TRBJ1-6; 9 bases line up with TRBD1. The ends lost 6 bases at V and 5 bases at J; junction bases unmatched: 2. This CDR3 is built from 14 residues. The germline V gene encodes CDR1 SNHLY and CDR2 FYNNEI. CDR3 nucleotides: TGTGCCAGCAGCGGACAGGGGAATAATTCACCCCTCCACTTT. Translation: CASSGQGNNSPLHF.

Points on this clonotype: A much larger clone is a single base away; this may be a read error. This chain connects TRBV30 to TRBJ1-1; no reliable D call. The CDR3 has 13 amino acids. Germline CDR1 reads GTSNPN; CDR2 reads SVGIG (reference sequence). Trimming took 0 bases from V and 4 from J, leaving 9 bases between them. This CDR3 is CAWSVTRITEAFF. DNA for the CDR3: TGTGCCTGGAGTGTAACCAGAATCACTGAAGCTTTCTTT.

This clonotype has at least ten counts. The chain joins TRBV11-2 to TRBJ2-2; the D gene is possibly TRBD2 (5 bases). Looked up from germline, CDR1 is SGHAT and CDR2 is FQNNGV. This CDR3 has 15 amino acids. The V end lost 5 bases, the J end lost 3 bases, and 13 bases lay between the germline ends. CDR3 DNA sequence: TGTGCCAGCAGCCATCCCACCGGGGACACCGGGGAGCTGTTTTTT. Its protein product is CASSHPTGDTGELFF.

In its sample, this clonotype was seen many times. The genes are TRBV3-1 and TRBJ1-6; no firm D call. Trimming pared 0 bases from V and 4 bases from J, leaving 4 bases between. Germline V gives CDR1 LGHDT, CDR2 YNNKEL (reference sequence). CDR3 size: 14 residues. The CDR3 is CASSQERYNSPLHF. For the CDR3, the DNA is TGTGCCAGCAGCCAAGAACGGTATAATTCACCCCTCCACTTT.

This clonotype was counted a few times. This chain connects TRBV5-1 to TRBJ1-1; D perhaps matches TRBD1 (6 bases). Germline CDR1 is SGHRS and CDR2 is YFSETQ. The CDR3 totals 14 residues. V dropped 0 bases and J dropped 1 base, with 7 bases sitting between them. The CDR3: CASSLVQGNTEAFF. The CDR3 DNA reads TGCGCCAGCAGCTTGGTACAGGGGAACACTGAAGCTTTCTTT.

The sample holds many counts of this clonotype. The chain combines TRBV12-5 with TRBJ1-5; D not resolved. Trimming took off 5 bases at V and 0 bases at J, with 8 bases between the two ends. The CDR3 consists of 14 residues. Germline CDR1 reads LGHNT; CDR2 reads FRNRAP. CDR3 bases: TGTGCTAGTGGTCTACGACGTAGCAATCAGCCCCAGCATTTT. It is translated as CASGLRRSNQPQHF.

V and J are TRBV2 and TRBJ2-1; D may be TRBD1 (5 bases). Germline CDR1 SNHLY, CDR2 FYNNEI. V was trimmed by 4 bases and J by 6 bases, leaving 7 bases between them. The CDR3 runs to 12 residues. The CDR3: CASSGQSNEQFF. The CDR3 coding sequence is TGTGCCAGCAGTGGACAGAGCAATGAGCAGTTCTTC.

This clonotype was observed many times. The genes are TRBV10-3 and TRBJ2-1, with D uncertain. Deletions cut 0 bases from V and 0 bases from J, with 9 bases between. Germline V gene data show CDR1 as ENHRY and CDR2 as SYGVKD. The CDR3 runs to 16 residues. This CDR3 reads CAISESGRSSYNEQFF. The CDR3 coding sequence is TGTGCCATCAGTGAGTCAGGCAGGAGCTCCTACAATGAGCAGTTCTTC.

Ten or more counts support this clonotype. CDR3 nucleotides: TGTGCCAGCAGCCGGGGGGGCCTATCCCAAGAGACCCAGTACTTC. It is translated as CASSRGGLSQETQYF. V usage is TRBV12-3 or TRBV12-4 and J usage is TRBJ2-5; 8 bases fit TRBD2. The CDR3 sequence is 15 residues long. J lost 1 base, V lost 6 bases, and 7 bases had no gene match.

Ten or more counts support this clonotype. This rearrangement joins TRBV29-1 to TRBJ2-1; the D is unclear. Germline-derived CDR1 and CDR2 are SQVTM and ANQGSEA. The CDR3 consists of 10 residues. Trimming stripped 6 bases from V and 6 bases from J, with 6 bases between. In nucleotides, the CDR3 is TGCAGCGTGGGGTTCAATGAGCAGTTCTTC. This encodes CSVGFNEQFF.

The chain has TRBV7-9 and TRBJ2-3, with 11 bases lining up with TRBD2. The CDR3 sequence is 16 residues long. From germline, CDR1 is SEHNR and CDR2 FQNEAQ (reference sequence). Trimming cost V 5 bases and J 0 bases; bases outside gene matches: 4. The chain's CDR3 is CASSPRTSGSTDTQYF. The DNA of the CDR3 is TGTGCCAGCAGCCCGCGGACTAGCGGGAGCACAGATACGCAGTATTTT.

This clonotype was seen ten or more times. The rearrangement uses TRBV5-1 and TRBJ2-3, with D possibly being TRBD2 (7 bases). V dropped 4 bases and J dropped 1 base, with 10 bases sitting between them. The CDR3 spans 14 residues. Germline V gene sequence: CDR1 SGHRS, CDR2 YFSETQ. For the CDR3, the DNA is TGCGCCAGCAGCCCCGGGGGGCGCACAGATACGCAGTATTTT. This sequence encodes CASSPGGRTDTQYF.

In this sample, this clonotype turned up many times. The chain carries TRBV12-3 or TRBV12-4 and TRBJ2-7; D tentatively reads TRBD1 or TRBD2 (5 bases each). CDR3 length: 12 amino acids. Trimming cost V 4 bases and J 3 bases, with 7 bases left between them. The CDR3 here is CASSSGGYEQYF. The DNA for the CDR3 is TGTGCCAGCAGTTCTGGGGGCTACGAGCAGTACTTC.

This clonotype was counted a few times. The chain has TRBV5-1 and TRBJ2-1; 9 bases match TRBD1. The germline CDR1 and CDR2 sequences are SGHRS and YFSETQ. V was clipped by 0 bases and J by 4 bases; unmatched bases: 5. The CDR3 is 16 residues long. The CDR3 loop is CASSLEGTGFYNEQFF. In DNA, the CDR3 is TGCGCCAGCAGCTTGGAAGGGACAGGGTTTTACAATGAGCAGTTCTTC.